This T cell receptor (beta chain) is from a study of OX40 agonist ivuxolimab in advanced cancers. Repertoires were generated with immunoSEQ multiplex PCR, while TCRdb's copy carries only in-frame clones and drops some. The sample has about 94,000 clones; 92% are singletons. The CDR3 is made up of 17 amino acids. Germline assignment: CDR1 MNHNS and CDR2 SASEGT. V gave up 3 bases and J gave up 4 bases; unmatched junction bases: 9. The source material was CD4+ or CD8+ T cells sorted from blood, sampled in a trial of the OX40 agonist ivuxolimab. The chain combines TRBV6-1 with TRBJ1-2, with 12 bases fitting TRBD1. This receptor was taken from an adult with an advanced solid tumor such as melanoma, head and neck, liver or kidney cancer. The CDR3, as DNA: TGTGCCAGCAGTGAGGGGACAGGGGGCGCGGGTCTCTATGGCTACACCTTC. This codes for CASSEGTGGAGLYGYTF.